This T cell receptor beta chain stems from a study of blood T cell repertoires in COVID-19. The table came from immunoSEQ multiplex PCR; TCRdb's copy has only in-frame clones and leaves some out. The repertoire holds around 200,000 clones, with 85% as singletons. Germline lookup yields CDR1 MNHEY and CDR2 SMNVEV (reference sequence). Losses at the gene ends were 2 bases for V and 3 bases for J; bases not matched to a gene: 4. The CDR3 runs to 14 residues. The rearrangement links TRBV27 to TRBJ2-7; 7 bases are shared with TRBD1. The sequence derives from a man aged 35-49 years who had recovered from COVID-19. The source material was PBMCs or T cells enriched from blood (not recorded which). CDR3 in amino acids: CASSLVSGGYEQYF. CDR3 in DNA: TGTGCCAGCAGTTTAGTTTCAGGGGGCTACGAGCAGTACTTC.